Reported below is one T cell receptor (beta chain). As yet, its antigen is unknown. By 5'RACE template switching, TCR cDNA was produced, with a universal primer site and UMIs added in the process. A single record per CDR3 protein comes from TCRdb applying MiXCR to the 5' RACE reads. In the table there are 100,000 to 150,000 distinct CDR3 sequences, around 15% of which are singletons. The data belong to a study of T cells after yellow fever vaccination. Across the study: Any fraction with a low cell number was prepared using SMART-Seq v4 Ultra Low Input. General observations from the study: A weaker secondary response peaked on day 5, the primary on day 15. The study noted that FACS-sorted repertoires could contain abundant clonotypes contaminating from the bulk population.

Germline V gene sequence: CDR1 MGHRA, CDR2 YSYEKL. Trimming took off 0 bases at V and 3 bases at J, with 8 bases between the two ends. The CDR3 has 14 amino acids. The source material was CD8+ T cells sorted from PBMCs, sampled 5 days after the yellow fever booster vaccination. The chain uses TRBV4-1 and TRBJ1-1; D may be TRBD1 (6 bases). This TCR derives from a man aged 18 to 30 who received the YFV17D yellow fever vaccine. Written as DNA, the CDR3 is TGCGCCAGCAGCCAAGAAGGGGGGTACACTGAAGCTTTCTTT. This encodes CASSQEGGYTEAFF.